This T cell receptor (beta chain) was obtained from a study of blood T cell repertoires in COVID-19. Study summary: COVID-19 samples from acute and convalescent phases originated in the United States, Italy and Spain.

The germline gives CDR1 SEHNR, CDR2 FQNEAQ (reference sequence). This CDR3 has 18 amino acids. V shed 5 bases and J 2 bases; nucleotides not matched to a gene: 12. Original processing notes: For nucleated cells, counts were estimated from reference gene primer amplification. Assay: immunoSEQ multiplex PCR; the TCRdb copy retains only in-frame clones and omits some. V and J calls and clone size are those listed in that table; D and trimming were worked out from the DNA. The table lists 250,000 to 350,000 clones, 86% of them singletons. The source material was peripheral blood. This sequence joins TRBV7-9 and TRBJ1-5; TRBD1 agrees at 10 bases. This TCR was recovered from a woman between 25 and 40 years old with active or convalescent COVID-19. The DNA of the CDR3 is TGTGCCAGCAGCCGCGGGACAGGGGCTGATTGGGGCAATCAGCCCCAGCATTTT. Its translation: CASSRGTGADWGNQPQHF.